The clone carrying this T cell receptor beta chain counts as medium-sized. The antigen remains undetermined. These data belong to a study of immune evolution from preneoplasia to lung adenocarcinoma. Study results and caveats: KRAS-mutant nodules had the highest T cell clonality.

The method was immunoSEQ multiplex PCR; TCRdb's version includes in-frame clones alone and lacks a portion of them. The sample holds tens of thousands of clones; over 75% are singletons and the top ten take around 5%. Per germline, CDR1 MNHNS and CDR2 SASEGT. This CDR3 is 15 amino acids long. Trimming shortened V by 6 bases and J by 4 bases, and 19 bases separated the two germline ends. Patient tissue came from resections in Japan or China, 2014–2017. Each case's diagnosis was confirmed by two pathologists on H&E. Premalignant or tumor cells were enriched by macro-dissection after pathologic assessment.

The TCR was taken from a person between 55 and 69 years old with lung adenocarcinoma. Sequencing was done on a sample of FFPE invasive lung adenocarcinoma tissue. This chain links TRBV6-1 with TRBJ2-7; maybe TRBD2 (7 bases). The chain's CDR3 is CASRRGGEPGYEQYF. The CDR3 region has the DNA TGTGCCAGCAGGAGAGGGGGGGAACCCGGGTACGAGCAGTACTTC.